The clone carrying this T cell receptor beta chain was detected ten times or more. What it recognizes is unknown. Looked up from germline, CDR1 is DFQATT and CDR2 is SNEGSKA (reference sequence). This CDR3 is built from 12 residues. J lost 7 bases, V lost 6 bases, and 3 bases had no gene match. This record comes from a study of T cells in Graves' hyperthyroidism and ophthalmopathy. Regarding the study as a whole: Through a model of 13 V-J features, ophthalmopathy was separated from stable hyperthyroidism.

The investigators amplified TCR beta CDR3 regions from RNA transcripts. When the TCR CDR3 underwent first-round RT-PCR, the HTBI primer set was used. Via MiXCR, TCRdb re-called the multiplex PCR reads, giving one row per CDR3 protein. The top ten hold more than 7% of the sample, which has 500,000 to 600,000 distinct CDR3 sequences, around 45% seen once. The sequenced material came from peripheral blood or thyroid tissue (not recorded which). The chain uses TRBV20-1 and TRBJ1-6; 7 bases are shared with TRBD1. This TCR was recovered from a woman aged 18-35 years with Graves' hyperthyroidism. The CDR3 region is CSAGTANSPLHF. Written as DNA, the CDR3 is TGCAGTGCCGGGACAGCAAATTCACCCCTCCACTTT.